This T cell receptor (beta chain) derives from a study of cytotoxic CD8 clonotypes in ibrutinib-treated CLL. Study-wide results and limits: Clonality correlated strongly with circulating CD8+ T cells and exceeded age-matched healthy donors at baseline.

The CDR3 sequence is 15 residues long. Trimming at V came to 3 bases and at J to 4 bases, leaving 5 bases not matched to a gene. CDR1 is LGHNA, CDR2 YSLEER, per germline. As to this clone: Its antigen remains unidentified. Other DNA sequences of this sample code for an identical CDR3.

Generated by immunoSEQ multiplex PCR, the TCRdb table keeps only in-frame clones and is missing some. The sample gives some 160,000 clones, about four fifths of which show up once; around 2.1% is in the top ten. This sequence originates from a human donor with chronic lymphocytic leukemia. The sample consisted of PBMCs, taken after 12 months of ibrutinib treatment. The rearrangement links TRBV4-3 to TRBJ1-5; 8 positions agree with TRBD1. This CDR3 reads CASSQTRTGNQPQHF. CDR3 coding DNA: TGCGCCAGCAGCCAGACTCGGACAGGGAATCAGCCCCAGCATTTT.